These T cell receptor beta chains were read from a single sample in a study of radiation and T cells in renal cell carcinoma. TCRdb's copy holds only in-frame clones and misses some; the assay was immunoSEQ multiplex PCR. The sample contains around 130,000 clones, roughly 91% of which appear only once. The sample consisted of blood, taken from a patient whose treatment included radiotherapy and nephrectomy. These receptors came from an older woman with renal cell carcinoma. Both conserved end residues are part of each CDR3. D genes are given only for firm matches. Rows give clone size only sometimes, using once, few, many, or a class for an expanded clone.

V gene: TRBV7-2; clone size: once; D gene: TRBD1; J gene: TRBJ2-1; CDR3 DNA: TGTGCCAGCAGCACGGGGGACAGGGGGCCCTACAATGAGCAGTTCTTC; CDR3 protein: CASSTGDRGPYNEQFF
V gene: TRBV5-4; clone size: few; D gene: -; J gene: TRBJ1-1; CDR3 DNA: TGTGCCAGCACTCGACTCGGGATTGAAGCTTTCTTT; CDR3 protein: CASTRLGIEAFF
V gene: TRBV15; clone size: -; D gene: TRBD1; J gene: TRBJ1-6; CDR3 DNA: TGTGCCACCAGCCGGGACAGGTATAATTCACCCCTCCACTTT; CDR3 protein: CATSRDRYNSPLHF
V gene: TRBV5-4; clone size: -; D gene: TRBD2; J gene: TRBJ2-7; CDR3 DNA: TGTGCCAGCAGCTCAGGGACTACTACCTACGAGCAGTACTTC; CDR3 protein: CASSSGTTTYEQYF
V gene: TRBV4-3; clone size: -; D gene: TRBD1; J gene: TRBJ2-7; CDR3 DNA: TGCGCCAGCAGCCAAGATCCCACAGGGGGCAGCTACGAGCAGTGCTTC; CDR3 protein: CASSQDPTGGSYEQCF
V gene: TRBV19; clone size: -; D gene: -; J gene: TRBJ2-7; CDR3 DNA: TGTGCCAGTAGTACAGCCCCGGGGGACTACGAGCAGTACTTC; CDR3 protein: CASSTAPGDYEQYF
V gene: TRBV5-1; clone size: -; D gene: -; J gene: TRBJ1-2; CDR3 DNA: TGCGCCAGCAGCTTGGCCTTCCGGGGTCAGGCGGGCTACACCTTC; CDR3 protein: CASSLAFRGQAGYTF
V gene: TRBV7-9; clone size: -; D gene: -; J gene: TRBJ2-7; CDR3 DNA: TGTGCCAGCAGCTTAGGCGTCGGGGGCCGGAGTGAAGGTGACGAGCAGTACTTC; CDR3 protein: CASSLGVGGRSEGDEQYF
V gene: TRBV28; clone size: -; D gene: -; J gene: TRBJ2-2; CDR3 DNA: TGTGCCAGCACTAAGCAAGGCACCGGGGAGCTGTTTTTT; CDR3 protein: CASTKQGTGELFF
V gene: TRBV7-2; clone size: -; D gene: TRBD2; J gene: TRBJ2-5; CDR3 DNA: TGTGCCAGCAGCTTTCTATCTAGCGGGGGAGAGACCCAGTACTTC; CDR3 protein: CASSFLSSGGETQYF
V gene: TRBV15; clone size: -; D gene: TRBD1; J gene: TRBJ1-2; CDR3 DNA: TGTGCCACCAGCGGTCCACAGGGGAATGGCTACACCTTC; CDR3 protein: CATSGPQGNGYTF
V gene: TRBV5-8; clone size: -; D gene: -; J gene: TRBJ1-1; CDR3 DNA: TGTGCCAGCAGCCGGGGGCAGGGAAGTGAAGCTTTCTTT; CDR3 protein: CASSRGQGSEAFF
V gene: TRBV6-5; clone size: -; D gene: TRBD1; J gene: TRBJ2-7; CDR3 DNA: TGTGCCAGCAGTTACTCAAGAGGACAGGGGGCCAACGAGCAGTACTTC; CDR3 protein: CASSYSRGQGANEQYF
V gene: TRBV27; clone size: -; D gene: -; J gene: TRBJ2-1; CDR3 DNA: TGTGCCAGCACCCCTCTCGGGCCTTCGGGCCCCAATGAGCAGTTCTTC; CDR3 protein: CASTPLGPSGPNEQFF
V gene: TRBV9; clone size: -; D gene: -; J gene: TRBJ1-1; CDR3 DNA: TGTGCCAGCAGCGTAGCCGCCTGGGGAACTGAAGCTTTCTTT; CDR3 protein: CASSVAAWGTEAFF
V gene: TRBV28; clone size: -; D gene: -; J gene: TRBJ1-5; CDR3 DNA: TGTGCCAGCAGTTTATATGTGGGAGGGGCCGGCAATCAGCCCCAGCATTTT; CDR3 protein: CASSLYVGGAGNQPQHF
V gene: TRBV9; clone size: -; D gene: -; J gene: TRBJ2-3; CDR3 DNA: TGTGCCAGCAGCGTCGGGAGTGATACGCAGTATTTT; CDR3 protein: CASSVGSDTQYF
V gene: TRBV2; clone size: -; D gene: -; J gene: TRBJ2-7; CDR3 DNA: TGTGCCAGCAGTGAAAGCCACGAGCAGTACTTC; CDR3 protein: CASSESHEQYF
V gene: TRBV14; clone size: -; D gene: TRBD1; J gene: TRBJ2-1; CDR3 DNA: TGTGCCAGCAGCCGCATGGACAGGGCTTACAATGAGCAGTTCTTC; CDR3 protein: CASSRMDRAYNEQFF
V gene: TRBV28; clone size: -; D gene: -; J gene: TRBJ2-2; CDR3 DNA: TGTGCCAGCAGTTTACGCCGGCTGAACACCGGGGAGCTGTTTTTT; CDR3 protein: CASSLRRLNTGELFF
V gene: TRBV30; clone size: -; D gene: -; J gene: TRBJ2-7; CDR3 DNA: TGTGCCTGGAGTGTACTTTGGGCAGCCGAGCAGTACTTC; CDR3 protein: CAWSVLWAAEQYF
V gene: TRBV5-1; clone size: -; D gene: -; J gene: TRBJ2-1; CDR3 DNA: TGCGCCAGCAGCTTGAGACCTACCCACAATGAGCAGTTCTTC; CDR3 protein: CASSLRPTHNEQFF
V gene: TRBV9; clone size: -; D gene: -; J gene: TRBJ1-3; CDR3 DNA: TGTGCCAGCAGCGCCTCGACTTGGTCCTCTGGAAACACCATATATTTT; CDR3 protein: CASSASTWSSGNTIYF
V gene: TRBV5-1; clone size: -; D gene: TRBD2; J gene: TRBJ2-5; CDR3 DNA: TGCGCCAGCAGCTTGGTTTCCGGGGGGGCCGGGGAGACCCAGTACTTC; CDR3 protein: CASSLVSGGAGETQYF
V gene: TRBV28; clone size: -; D gene: -; J gene: TRBJ2-3; CDR3 DNA: TGTGCCAGCAGTTCACCGGGGGGCACAGATACGCAGTATTTT; CDR3 protein: CASSSPGGTDTQYF
V gene: TRBV4-3; clone size: few; D gene: -; J gene: TRBJ1-1; CDR3 DNA: TGCGCCAGCAGCCAAGATCCTAGGGCGAACACTGAAGCTTTCTTT; CDR3 protein: CASSQDPRANTEAFF
V gene: TRBV11-2; clone size: few; D gene: -; J gene: TRBJ2-7; CDR3 DNA: TGTGCCAGCAGCTTAGATGCAGGGGGGTACGAGCAGTACTTC; CDR3 protein: CASSLDAGGYEQYF
V gene: TRBV28; clone size: -; D gene: TRBD2; J gene: TRBJ2-5; CDR3 DNA: TGTGCCAGCAGTTCCCGGGGGGGCGTGGAGACCCAGTACTTC; CDR3 protein: CASSSRGGVETQYF
V gene: TRBV7-2; clone size: -; D gene: -; J gene: TRBJ1-2; CDR3 DNA: TGTGCCAGCAGCTTCGGATCCGGCGCAGGAGGCTACACCTTC; CDR3 protein: CASSFGSGAGGYTF
V gene: TRBV6-1; clone size: -; D gene: -; J gene: TRBJ2-7; CDR3 DNA: TGTGCCAGCAGTGAAATATGGACTCGGGGATCGCAGGAGCAGTACTTC; CDR3 protein: CASSEIWTRGSQEQYF